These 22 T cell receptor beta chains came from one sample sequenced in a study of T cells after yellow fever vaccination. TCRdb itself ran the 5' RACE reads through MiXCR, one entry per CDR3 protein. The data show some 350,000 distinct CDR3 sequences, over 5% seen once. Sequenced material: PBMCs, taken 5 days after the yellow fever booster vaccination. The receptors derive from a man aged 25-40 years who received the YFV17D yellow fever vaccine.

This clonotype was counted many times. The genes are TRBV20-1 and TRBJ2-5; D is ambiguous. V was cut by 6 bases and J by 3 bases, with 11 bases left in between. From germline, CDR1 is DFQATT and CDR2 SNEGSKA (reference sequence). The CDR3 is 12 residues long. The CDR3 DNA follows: TGCAGTGCAGTCGGCAGTAAAGAGACCCAGTACTTC. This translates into CSAVGSKETQYF.

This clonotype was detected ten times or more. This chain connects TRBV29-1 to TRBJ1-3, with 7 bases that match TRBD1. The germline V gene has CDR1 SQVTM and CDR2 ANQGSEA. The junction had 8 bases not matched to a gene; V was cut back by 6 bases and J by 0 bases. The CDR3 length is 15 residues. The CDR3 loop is CSVRTGSNSGNTIYF. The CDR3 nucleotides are TGCAGCGTCCGGACAGGCTCAAACTCTGGAAACACCATATATTTT.

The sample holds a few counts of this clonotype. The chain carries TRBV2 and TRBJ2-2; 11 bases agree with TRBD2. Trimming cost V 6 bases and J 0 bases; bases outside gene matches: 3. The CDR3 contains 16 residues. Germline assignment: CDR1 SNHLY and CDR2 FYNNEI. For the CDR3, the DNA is TGTGCCAGCAGGCCGGGACTAGCGGCGAACACCGGGGAGCTGTTTTTT. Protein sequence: CASRPGLAANTGELFF.

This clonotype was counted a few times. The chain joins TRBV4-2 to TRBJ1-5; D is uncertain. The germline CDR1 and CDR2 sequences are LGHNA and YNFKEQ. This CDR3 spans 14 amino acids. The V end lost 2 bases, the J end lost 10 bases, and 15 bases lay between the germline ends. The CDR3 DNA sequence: TGTGCCAGCAGCCAAACCCCGGGGTCCCCACCCCAGCATTTT. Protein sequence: CASSQTPGSPPQHF.

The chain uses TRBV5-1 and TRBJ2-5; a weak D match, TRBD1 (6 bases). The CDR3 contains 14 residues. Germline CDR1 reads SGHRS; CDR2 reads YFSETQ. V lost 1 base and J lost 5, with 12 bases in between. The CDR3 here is CASSLSLTGETQYF. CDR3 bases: TGCGCCAGCAGCTTGTCTCTAACAGGGGAGACCCAGTACTTC.

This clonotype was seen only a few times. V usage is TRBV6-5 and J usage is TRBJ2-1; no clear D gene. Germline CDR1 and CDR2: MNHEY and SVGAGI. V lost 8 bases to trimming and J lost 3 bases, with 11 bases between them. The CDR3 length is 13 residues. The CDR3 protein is CASRLGLYNEQFF. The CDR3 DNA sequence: TGTGCCAGCCGTTTAGGCCTCTACAATGAGCAGTTCTTC.

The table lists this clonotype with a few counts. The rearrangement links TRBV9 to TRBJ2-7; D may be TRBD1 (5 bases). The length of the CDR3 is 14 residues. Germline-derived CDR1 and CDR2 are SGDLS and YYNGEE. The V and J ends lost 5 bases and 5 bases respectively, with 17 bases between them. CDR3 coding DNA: TGTGCCAGCAGTCAGGGCATTGGAGCGAACGAGCAGTACTTC. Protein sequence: CASSQGIGANEQYF.

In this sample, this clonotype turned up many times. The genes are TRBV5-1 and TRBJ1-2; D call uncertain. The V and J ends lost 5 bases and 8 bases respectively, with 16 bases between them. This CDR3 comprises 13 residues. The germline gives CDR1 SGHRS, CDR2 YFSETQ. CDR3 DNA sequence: TGCGCCAGCAGTCCTAAGGCCGGTCGGGGCTACACCTTC. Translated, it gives CASSPKAGRGYTF.

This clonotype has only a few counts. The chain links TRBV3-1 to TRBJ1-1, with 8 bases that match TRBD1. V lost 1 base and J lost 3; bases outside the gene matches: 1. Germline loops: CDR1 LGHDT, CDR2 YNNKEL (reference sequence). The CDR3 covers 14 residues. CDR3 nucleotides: TGTGCCAGCAGCCAAGCAGGGGGCGACACTGAAGCTTTCTTT. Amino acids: CASSQAGGDTEAFF.

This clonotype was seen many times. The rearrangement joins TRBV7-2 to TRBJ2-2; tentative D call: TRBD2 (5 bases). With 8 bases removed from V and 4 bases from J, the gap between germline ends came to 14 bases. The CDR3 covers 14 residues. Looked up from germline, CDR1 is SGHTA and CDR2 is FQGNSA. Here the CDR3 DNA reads TGTGCCAGCCGGGGAGAATATACCACCGGGGAGCTGTTTTTT. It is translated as CASRGEYTTGELFF.

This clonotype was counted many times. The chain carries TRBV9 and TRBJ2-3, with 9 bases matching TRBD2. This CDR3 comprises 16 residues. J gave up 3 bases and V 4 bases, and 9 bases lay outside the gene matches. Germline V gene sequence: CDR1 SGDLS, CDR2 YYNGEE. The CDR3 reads CASSPDSGRRTDTQYF. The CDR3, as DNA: TGTGCCAGCAGCCCCGATAGCGGGAGAAGGACAGATACGCAGTATTTT.

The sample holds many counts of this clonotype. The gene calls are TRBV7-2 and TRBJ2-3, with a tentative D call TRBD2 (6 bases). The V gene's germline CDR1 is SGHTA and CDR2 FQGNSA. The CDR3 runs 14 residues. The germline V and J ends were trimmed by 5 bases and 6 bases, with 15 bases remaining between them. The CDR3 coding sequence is TGTGCCAGCAGCCCAAGGCGGGGATCCGATACGCAGTATTTT. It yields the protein CASSPRRGSDTQYF. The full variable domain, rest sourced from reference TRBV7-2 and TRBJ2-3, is GAGVSQSPSNKVTEKGKDVELRCDPISGHTALYWYRQSLGQGLEFLIYFQGNSAPDKSGLPSDRFSAERTGGSVSTLTIQRTQQEDSAVYLCASSPRRGSDTQYFGPGTRLTVL.

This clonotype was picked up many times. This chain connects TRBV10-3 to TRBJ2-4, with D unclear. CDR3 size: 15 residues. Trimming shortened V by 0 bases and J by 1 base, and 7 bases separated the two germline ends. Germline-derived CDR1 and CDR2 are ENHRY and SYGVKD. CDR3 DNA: TGTGCCATCAGTGAGTCGTTCGGGGCCAAAAACATTCAGTACTTC. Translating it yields CAISESFGAKNIQYF.

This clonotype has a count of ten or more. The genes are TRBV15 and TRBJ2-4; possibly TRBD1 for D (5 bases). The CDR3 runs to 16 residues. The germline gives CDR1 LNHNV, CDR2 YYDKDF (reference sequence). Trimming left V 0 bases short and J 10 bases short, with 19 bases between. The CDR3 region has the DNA TGTGCCACCAGCAGAGATCCCACCCAACAGGTTCAAATTCAGTACTTC. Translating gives CATSRDPTQQVQIQYF.

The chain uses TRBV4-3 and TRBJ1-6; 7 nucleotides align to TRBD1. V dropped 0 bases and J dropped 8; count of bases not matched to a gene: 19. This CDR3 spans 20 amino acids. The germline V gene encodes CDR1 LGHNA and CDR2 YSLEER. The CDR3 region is CASSQDIRGKQGGIYSPLHF. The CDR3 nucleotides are TGCGCCAGCAGCCAAGATATCAGGGGGAAGCAGGGGGGGATATATTCACCCCTCCACTTT.

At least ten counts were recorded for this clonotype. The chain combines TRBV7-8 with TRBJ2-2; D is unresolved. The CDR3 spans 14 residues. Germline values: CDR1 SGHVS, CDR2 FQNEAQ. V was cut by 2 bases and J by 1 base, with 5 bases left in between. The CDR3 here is CASSLKVNTGELFF. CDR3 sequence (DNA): TGTGCCAGCAGCTTAAAAGTGAACACCGGGGAGCTGTTTTTT.

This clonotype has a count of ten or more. The CDR3 nucleotides are TGTGCCAGCAGTCCGAGCGGGAGGGCCACCGGGGAGCTGTTTTTT. Translating gives CASSPSGRATGELFF. This chain links TRBV12-3 or TRBV12-4 with TRBJ2-2; 10 nucleotides line up with TRBD2. The CDR3 is 15 residues long. The V gene end was trimmed by 5 bases and the J gene end by 4 bases; junction bases not matched to a gene: 4.

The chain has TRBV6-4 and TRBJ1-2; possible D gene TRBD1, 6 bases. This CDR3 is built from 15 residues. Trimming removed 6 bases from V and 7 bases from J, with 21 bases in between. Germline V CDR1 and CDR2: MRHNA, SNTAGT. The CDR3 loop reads CASRMTTGSGFGYTF. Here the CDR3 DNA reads TGTGCCAGCAGAATGACGACAGGATCTGGTTTTGGCTACACCTTC.

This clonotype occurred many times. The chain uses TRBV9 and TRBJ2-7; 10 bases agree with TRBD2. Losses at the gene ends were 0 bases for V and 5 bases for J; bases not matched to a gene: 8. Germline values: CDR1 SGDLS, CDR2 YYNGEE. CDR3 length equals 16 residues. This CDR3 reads CASSVGPSGSLDEQYF. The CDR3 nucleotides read TGTGCCAGCAGCGTAGGTCCTAGCGGGAGTCTCGACGAGCAGTACTTC.

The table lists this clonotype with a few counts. The CDR3 spells CASSQYYNEQFF. The CDR3 DNA sequence: TGTGCCAGCAGCCAGTACTACAATGAGCAGTTCTTC. The genes are TRBV5-4 and TRBJ2-1; no clear D. Germline V CDR1 and CDR2: SGHNT, YYREEE (reference sequence). The V end was cut by 4 bases, the J end by 3 bases, with 5 bases between. This CDR3 contains 12 residues.

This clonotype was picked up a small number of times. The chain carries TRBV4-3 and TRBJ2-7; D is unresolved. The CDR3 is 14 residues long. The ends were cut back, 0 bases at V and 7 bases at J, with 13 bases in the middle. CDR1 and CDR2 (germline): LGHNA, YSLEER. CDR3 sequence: CASSQEKGGEEQYF. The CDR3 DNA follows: TGCGCCAGCAGCCAAGAGAAAGGTGGGGAAGAGCAGTACTTC.

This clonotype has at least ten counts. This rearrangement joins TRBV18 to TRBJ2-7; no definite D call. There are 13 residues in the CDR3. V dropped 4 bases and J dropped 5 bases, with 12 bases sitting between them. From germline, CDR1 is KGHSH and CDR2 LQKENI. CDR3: CASSQGKGHEQYF. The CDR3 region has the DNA TGTGCCAGCTCACAGGGAAAAGGCCACGAGCAGTACTTC.